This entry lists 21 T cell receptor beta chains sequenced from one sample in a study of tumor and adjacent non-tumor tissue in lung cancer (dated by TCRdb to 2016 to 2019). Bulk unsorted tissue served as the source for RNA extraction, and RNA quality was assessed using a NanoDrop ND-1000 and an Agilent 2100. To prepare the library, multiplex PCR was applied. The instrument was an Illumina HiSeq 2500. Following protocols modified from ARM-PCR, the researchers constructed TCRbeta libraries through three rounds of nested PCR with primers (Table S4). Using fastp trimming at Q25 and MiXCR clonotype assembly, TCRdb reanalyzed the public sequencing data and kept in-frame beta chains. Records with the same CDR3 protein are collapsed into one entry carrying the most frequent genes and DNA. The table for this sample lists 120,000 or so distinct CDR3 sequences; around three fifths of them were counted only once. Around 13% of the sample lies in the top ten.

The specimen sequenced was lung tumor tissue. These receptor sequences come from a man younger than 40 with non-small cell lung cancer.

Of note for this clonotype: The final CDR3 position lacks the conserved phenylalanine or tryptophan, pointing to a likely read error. CDR3 region: CASSLEGQVIYEQYS. The DNA of the CDR3 is TGTGCCAGCAGCTTAGAAGGACAGGTCATTTACGAACAGTACTCC. The rearrangement links TRBV11-2 to TRBJ2-7; 7 bases fit TRBD1. CDR3 length equals 15 residues. Germline V gives CDR1 SGHAT, CDR2 FQNNGV.

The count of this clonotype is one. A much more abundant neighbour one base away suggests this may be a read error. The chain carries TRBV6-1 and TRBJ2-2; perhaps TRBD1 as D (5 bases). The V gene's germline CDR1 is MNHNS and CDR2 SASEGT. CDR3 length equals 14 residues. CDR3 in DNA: TGTGCCCATCGGAACAGGATTAACATCGGGGAGCTGTTTTTT. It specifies CAHRNRINIGELFF.

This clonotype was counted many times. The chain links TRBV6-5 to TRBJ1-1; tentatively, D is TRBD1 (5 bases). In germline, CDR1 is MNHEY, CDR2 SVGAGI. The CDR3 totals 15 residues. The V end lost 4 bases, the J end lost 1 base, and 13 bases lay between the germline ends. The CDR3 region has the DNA TGTGCCAGCAGTTTCTTGGGGGGATGGAACACTGAAGCTTTCTTT. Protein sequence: CASSFLGGWNTEAFF.

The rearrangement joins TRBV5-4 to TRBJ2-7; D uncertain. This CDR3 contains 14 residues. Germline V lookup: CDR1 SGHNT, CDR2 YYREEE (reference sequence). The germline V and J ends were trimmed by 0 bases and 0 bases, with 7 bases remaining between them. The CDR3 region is CASSLEVGSYEQYF. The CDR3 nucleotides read TGTGCCAGCAGCTTGGAAGTGGGCTCCTACGAGCAGTACTTC.

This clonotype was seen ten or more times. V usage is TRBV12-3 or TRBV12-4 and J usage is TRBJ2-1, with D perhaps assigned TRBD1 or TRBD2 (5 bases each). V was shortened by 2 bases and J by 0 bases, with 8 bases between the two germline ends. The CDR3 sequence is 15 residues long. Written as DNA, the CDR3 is TGTGCCAGCAGTTTATTTGGGGGCTCCTACAATGAGCAGTTCTTC. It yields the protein CASSLFGGSYNEQFF.

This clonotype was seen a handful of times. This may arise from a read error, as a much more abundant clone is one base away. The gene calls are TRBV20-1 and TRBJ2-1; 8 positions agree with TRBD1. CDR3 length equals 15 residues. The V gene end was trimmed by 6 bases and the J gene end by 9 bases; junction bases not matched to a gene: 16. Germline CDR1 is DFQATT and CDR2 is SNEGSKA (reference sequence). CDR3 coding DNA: TGCAGTGCCCTACCCGAGGACAGGGTACGCAGTGAGCAGTTCTTC. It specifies CSALPEDRVRSEQFF.

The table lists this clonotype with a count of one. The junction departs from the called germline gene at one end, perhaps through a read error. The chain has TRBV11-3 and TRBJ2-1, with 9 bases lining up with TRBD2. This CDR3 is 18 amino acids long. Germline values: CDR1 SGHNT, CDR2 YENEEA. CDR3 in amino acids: CAICLATGLAIIYNELFF. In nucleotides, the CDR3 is TGTGCCATCTGCCTCGCGACGGGACTAGCAATCATATACAATGAGCTGTTCTTC.

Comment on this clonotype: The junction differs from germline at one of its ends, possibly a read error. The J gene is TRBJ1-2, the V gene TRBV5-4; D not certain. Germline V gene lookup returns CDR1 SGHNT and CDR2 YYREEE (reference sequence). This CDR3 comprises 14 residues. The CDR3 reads CASGLGEEGYGYTF. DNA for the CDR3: TGTGCCAGCGGCTTGGGTGAGGAGGGCTATGGCTACACCTTC.

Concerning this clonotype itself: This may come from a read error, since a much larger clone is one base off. The DNA for the CDR3 is TGCGCCAGCTGCCAAGATGGTGGCCGCCCGGGAAACACTGAAGCTTTCTTT. This codes for CASCQDGGRPGNTEAFF. This chain links TRBV4-1 with TRBJ1-1, with D uncertain. The germline V gene encodes CDR1 MGHRA and CDR2 YSYEKL. The CDR3 has 17 amino acids.

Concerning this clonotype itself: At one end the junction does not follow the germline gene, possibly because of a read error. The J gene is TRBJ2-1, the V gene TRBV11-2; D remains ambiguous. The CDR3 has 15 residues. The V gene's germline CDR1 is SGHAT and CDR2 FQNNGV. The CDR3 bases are TGTGCCAGCAGCTTAGTAAGGGCTGATCACAATGGGCGGTTCTTT. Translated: CASSLVRADHNGRFF.

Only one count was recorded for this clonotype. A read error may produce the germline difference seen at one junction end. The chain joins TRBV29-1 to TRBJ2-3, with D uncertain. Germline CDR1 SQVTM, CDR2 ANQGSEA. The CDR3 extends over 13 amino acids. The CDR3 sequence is CSVDQSKTDTQYF. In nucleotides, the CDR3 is TGCAGCGTTGATCAGTCGAAAACAGATACACAGTATTTT.

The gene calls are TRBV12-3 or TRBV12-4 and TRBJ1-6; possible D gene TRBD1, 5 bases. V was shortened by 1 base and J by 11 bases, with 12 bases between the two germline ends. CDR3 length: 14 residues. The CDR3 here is CASSLVGPGTPLHF. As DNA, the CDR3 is TGTGCCAGCAGTTTAGTGGGGCCTGGGACACCCCTCCACTTT.

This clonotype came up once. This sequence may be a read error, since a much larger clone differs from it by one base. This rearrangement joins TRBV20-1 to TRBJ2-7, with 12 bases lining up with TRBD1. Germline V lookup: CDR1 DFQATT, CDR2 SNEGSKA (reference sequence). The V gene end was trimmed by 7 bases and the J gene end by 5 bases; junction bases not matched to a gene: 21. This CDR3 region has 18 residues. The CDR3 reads CSVTPGTGGLPLRDEQYF. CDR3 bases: TGCAGTGTTACCCCCGGGACAGGGGGCCTACCCCTTCGGGACGAGCAGTACTTC.

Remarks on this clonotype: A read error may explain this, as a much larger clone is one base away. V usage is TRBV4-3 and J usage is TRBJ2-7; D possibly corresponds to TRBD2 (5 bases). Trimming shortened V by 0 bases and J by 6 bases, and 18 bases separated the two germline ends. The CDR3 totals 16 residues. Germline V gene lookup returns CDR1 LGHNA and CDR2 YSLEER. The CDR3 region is CASSQDRVGVGVEQYF. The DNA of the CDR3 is TGCGCCAGCAGCCAAGATCGGGTCGGAGTCGGGGTCGAGCAGTACTTC.

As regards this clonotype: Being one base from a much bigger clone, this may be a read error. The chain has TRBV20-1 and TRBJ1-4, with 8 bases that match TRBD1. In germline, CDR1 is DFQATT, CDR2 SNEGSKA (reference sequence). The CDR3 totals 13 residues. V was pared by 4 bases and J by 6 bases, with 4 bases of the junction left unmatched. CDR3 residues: CSATTGDHEKLFF. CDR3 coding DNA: TGCAGTGCTACGACAGGGGATCATGAAAAACTGTTTTTT.

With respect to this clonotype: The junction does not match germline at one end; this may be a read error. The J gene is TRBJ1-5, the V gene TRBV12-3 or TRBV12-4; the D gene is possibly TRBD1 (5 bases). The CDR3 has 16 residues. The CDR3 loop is CASGLDGAGLNQPQHF. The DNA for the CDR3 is TGTGCCAGCGGTTTAGATGGGGCAGGGCTTAATCAGCCCCAGCATTTT.

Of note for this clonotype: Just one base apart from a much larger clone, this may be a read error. The CDR3 reads CASNLITDTQYF. The CDR3 DNA is TGTGCCAGCAACTTGATAACAGACACGCAGTATTTT. The J gene is TRBJ2-3, the V gene TRBV5-5; D not resolved. The length of the CDR3 is 12 residues. Germline V gene data show CDR1 as SGHKS and CDR2 as YYEKEE (reference sequence).

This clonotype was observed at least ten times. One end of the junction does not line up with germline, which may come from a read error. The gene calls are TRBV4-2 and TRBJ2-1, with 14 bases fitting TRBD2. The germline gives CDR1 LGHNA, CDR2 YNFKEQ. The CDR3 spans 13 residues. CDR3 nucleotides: TGTGCCAGCAGCCAATTCAGGACTAGCGGGGGGATCTTC. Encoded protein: CASSQFRTSGGIF.

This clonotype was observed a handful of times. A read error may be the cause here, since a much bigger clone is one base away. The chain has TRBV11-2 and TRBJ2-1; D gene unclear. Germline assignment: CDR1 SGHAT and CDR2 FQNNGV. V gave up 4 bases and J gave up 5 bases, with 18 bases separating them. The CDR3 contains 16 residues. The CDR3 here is CASSSPGVTSHNEQFF. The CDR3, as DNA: TGTGCCAGCAGCTCCCCCGGTGTCACGAGTCACAATGAGCAGTTCTTC.

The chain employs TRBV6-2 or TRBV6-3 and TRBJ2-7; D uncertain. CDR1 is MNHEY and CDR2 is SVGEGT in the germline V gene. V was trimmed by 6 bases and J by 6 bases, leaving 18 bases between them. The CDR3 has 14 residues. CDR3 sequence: CASRESPRSLEQYF. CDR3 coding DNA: TGTGCCAGCAGGGAGTCCCCGAGGTCTCTCGAGCAGTACTTC.

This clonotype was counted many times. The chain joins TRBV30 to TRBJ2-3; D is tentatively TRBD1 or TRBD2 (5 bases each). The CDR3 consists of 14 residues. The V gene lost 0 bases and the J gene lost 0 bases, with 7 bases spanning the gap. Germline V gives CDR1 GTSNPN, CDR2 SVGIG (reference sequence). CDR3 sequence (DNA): TGTGCCTGGAGTGTTTGGGGGAGCACAGATACGCAGTATTTT. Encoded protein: CAWSVWGSTDTQYF.